A selection of T cell receptor beta chains follows, all from one sample in a study of graft-versus-host responses after intestinal transplantation. Their cognate antigens are unknown. The repertoire was sequenced with immunoSEQ multiplex PCR; TCRdb's copy has only in-frame clones and lacks some. This sample has around 90,000 clones, with over 85% found just once. The sequencing used unstimulated CD4+ T cells sorted from spleen or lymph node cells, collected before intestinal transplant. Receptors were obtained from a human donor who received an intestinal transplant. Both conserved end residues are part of each CDR3. The order of the fields is clone size, V gene, D gene, J gene, CDR3 protein, CDR3 DNA. D genes are given only for firm matches. The listing skips clone size in some rows; elsewhere it reads once, few, many or a size class.

>NA|TRBV5-4|NA|TRBJ1-2
CASRGRGRDYGYTF
TGTGCCAGCAGGGGACGAGGGAGGGACTATGGTTACACCTTC
>NA|TRBV5-4|NA|TRBJ1-1
CASSFDRWATEAFF
TGTGCCAGCAGCTTCGACAGGTGGGCGACTGAAGCTTTCTTT
>NA|TRBV6-6|TRBD2|TRBJ2-7
CAGGRGEAYEQYF
TGTGCCGGGGGTCGGGGGGAGGCCTACGAGCAGTACTTC
>few|TRBV5-1|TRBD2|TRBJ2-7
CASSSRGGSSYEQYF
TGCGCCAGCAGCTCCCGGGGGGGGAGCTCCTACGAGCAGTACTTC
>few|TRBV7-2|NA|TRBJ1-3
CASSERLSSGNTIYF
TGTGCCAGCAGCGAACGGTTGAGCTCTGGAAACACCATATATTTT
>NA|TRBV5-1|NA|TRBJ2-7
CASSFTESYEQYF
TGCGCCAGCAGCTTTACGGAGTCCTACGAGCAGTACTTC
>NA|TRBV6-5|NA|TRBJ1-5
CASSPTLNQPQHF
TGTGCCAGCAGCCCCACCCTCAATCAGCCCCAGCATTTT
>NA|TRBV7-2|TRBD1|TRBJ1-1
CASSVDRVNTEAFF
TGTGCCAGCAGCGTCGACAGGGTTAACACTGAAGCTTTCTTT
>NA|TRBV18|TRBD1|TRBJ1-1
CASSPSTGVGTEAFF
TGTGCCAGCTCACCCTCGACAGGGGTAGGCACTGAAGCTTTCTTT
>NA|TRBV23-1|NA|TRBJ1-1
CASSQNPPRERAANTEAFF
TGCGCCAGCAGTCAAAACCCCCCCCGAGAGAGGGCCGCGAACACTGAAGCTTTCTTT
>NA|TRBV2|NA|TRBJ2-3
CASSETPTYTQYF
TGTGCCAGCAGTGAAACGCCTACCTATACGCAGTATTTT
>NA|TRBV30|TRBD2|TRBJ2-1
CACRLAGTYNEQFF
TGTGCCTGCCGACTAGCGGGGACTTACAATGAGCAGTTCTTC
>NA|TRBV11-2|TRBD1|TRBJ1-2
CASSLATGVGGYTF
TGTGCCAGCAGCTTAGCCACAGGGGTGGGTGGCTACACCTTC
>NA|TRBV29-1|TRBD1|TRBJ1-6
CSVRTGGNNSPLHF
TGCAGCGTCAGGACAGGAGGCAATAATTCACCCCTCCACTTT
>once|TRBV28|TRBD2|TRBJ2-7
CASNPLAGGYEQYF
TGTGCCAGCAACCCCCTCGCGGGAGGTTACGAGCAGTACTTC
>NA|TRBV5-1|TRBD2|TRBJ2-5
CASSWTSRETQYF
TGCGCCAGCAGCTGGACTAGCAGAGAGACCCAGTACTTC
>NA|TRBV19|TRBD2|TRBJ2-7
CASSTLAGVIHEQYF
TGTGCCAGTAGTACCCTAGCGGGAGTGATCCACGAGCAGTACTTC
>NA|TRBV5-1|TRBD2|TRBJ2-1
CASSSLAGGTHEQFF
TGCGCCAGCAGCTCACTAGCGGGAGGGACCCATGAGCAGTTCTTC
>NA|TRBV10-3|NA|TRBJ1-5
CAISVTDQPQHF
TGTGCCATCAGTGTGACTGATCAGCCCCAGCATTTT
>NA|TRBV2|TRBD2|TRBJ2-1
CASRAASGRWSSYNEQFF
TGTGCCAGCAGAGCGGCTAGCGGGAGATGGAGCTCCTACAATGAGCAGTTCTTC
>NA|TRBV11-2|NA|TRBJ2-1
CASTLTSAGAYNEQFF
TGTGCCAGCACCCTCACCAGCGCAGGGGCCTACAATGAGCAGTTCTTC
>NA|TRBV11-3|TRBD1|TRBJ2-1
CASSLGQGERNEQFF
TGTGCCAGCAGCCTGGGACAGGGGGAACGTAATGAGCAGTTCTTC
>NA|TRBV5-4|NA|TRBJ1-4
CASSPEPGGKLFF
TGTGCCAGCAGCCCCGAACCGGGTGGAAAACTGTTTTTT
>NA|TRBV6-5|TRBD2|TRBJ2-1
CASSRLAGPHNEQFF
TGTGCCAGCAGTCGACTAGCGGGACCCCACAATGAGCAGTTCTTC
>NA|TRBV5-4|TRBD1|TRBJ1-1
CASSLETGGAYEAFF
TGTGCCAGCAGCTTGGAGACAGGGGGCGCTTATGAAGCTTTCTTT
>once|TRBV9|NA|TRBJ2-2
CASSVATNGGANTGELFF
TGTGCCAGCAGCGTAGCTACGAATGGGGGAGCGAACACCGGGGAGCTGTTTTTT
>once|TRBV7-3|NA|TRBJ1-1
CASSLIGGGTNTEAFF
TGTGCCAGCAGCTTAATCGGGGGTGGGACGAACACTGAAGCTTTCTTT
>NA|TRBV19|TRBD1|TRBJ1-3
CASSTLTGGRGNTIYF
TGTGCCAGTAGTACCCTTACAGGGGGCCGAGGAAACACCATATATTTT
>NA|TRBV5-1|TRBD1|TRBJ1-1
CASSLGDRGPEAFF
TGCGCCAGCAGCTTGGGGGACAGGGGGCCTGAAGCTTTCTTT
>once|TRBV2|NA|TRBJ2-5
CASRARGLETQYF
TGTGCCAGCAGGGCCCGAGGGTTGGAGACCCAGTACTTC
>NA|TRBV6-1|NA|TRBJ1-5
CASSESAGVSNQPQHF
TGTGCCAGCAGTGAATCGGCAGGGGTTAGCAATCAGCCCCAGCATTTT
>NA|TRBV11-2|TRBD2|TRBJ2-3
CASSLLGTRIGKDTQYF
TGTGCCAGCAGCTTACTCGGGACTAGGATAGGGAAAGATACGCAGTATTTT
>NA|TRBV1|NA|TRBJ2-2
CTSSQWGYTGELFF
TGCACCAGCAGCCAATGGGGGTACACCGGGGAGCTGTTTTTT
>once|TRBV10-3|TRBD2|TRBJ2-1
CAIGGLGQYNEQFF
TGTGCCATCGGGGGACTAGGTCAGTACAATGAGCAGTTCTTC
>NA|TRBV18|TRBD1|TRBJ1-1
CASSPDWQGAEAFF
TGTGCCAGCTCACCGGACTGGCAGGGGGCGGAAGCTTTCTTT
>NA|TRBV5-1|TRBD1|TRBJ2-7
CASSLDPRDSLYEQYF
TGCGCCAGCAGCTTGGATCCCCGGGACAGTTTATACGAGCAGTACTTC
>few|TRBV25-1|NA|TRBJ1-2
CASSRGYYGYTF
TGTGCCAGCAGCCGGGGCTACTATGGCTACACCTTC
>NA|TRBV18|NA|TRBJ1-1
CASSPTPRDTEAFF
TGTGCCAGCTCACCGACCCCCCGGGACACTGAAGCTTTCTTT
>NA|TRBV9|NA|TRBJ2-1
CASSVNSRGNEQFF
TGTGCCAGCAGCGTAAATTCAAGGGGCAATGAGCAGTTCTTC
>NA|TRBV7-9|TRBD1|TRBJ2-5
CASSTARNRGEETQYF
TGTGCCAGCAGCACCGCCCGAAACAGGGGGGAAGAGACCCAGTACTTC